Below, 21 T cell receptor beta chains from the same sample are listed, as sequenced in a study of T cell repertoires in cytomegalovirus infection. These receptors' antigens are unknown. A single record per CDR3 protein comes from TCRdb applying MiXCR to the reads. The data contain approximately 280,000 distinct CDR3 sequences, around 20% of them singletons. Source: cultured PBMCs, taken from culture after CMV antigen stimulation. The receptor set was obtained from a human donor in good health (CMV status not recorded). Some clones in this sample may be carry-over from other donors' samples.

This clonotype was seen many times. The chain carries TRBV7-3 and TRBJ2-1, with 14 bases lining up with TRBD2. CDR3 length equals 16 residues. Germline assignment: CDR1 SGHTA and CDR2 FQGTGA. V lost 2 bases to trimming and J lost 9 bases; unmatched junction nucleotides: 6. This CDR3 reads CASSLSGGLAGGEQFF. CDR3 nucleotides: TGTGCCAGCAGCTTATCGGGTGGACTAGCGGGGGGTGAGCAGTTCTTC.

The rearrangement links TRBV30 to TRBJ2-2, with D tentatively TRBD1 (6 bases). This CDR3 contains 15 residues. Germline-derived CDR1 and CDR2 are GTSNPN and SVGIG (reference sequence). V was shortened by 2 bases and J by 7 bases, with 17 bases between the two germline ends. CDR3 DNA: TGTGCCTGGAGTCCACGGAACAGGGTAGGCGGGGAGCTGTTTTTT. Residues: CAWSPRNRVGGELFF.

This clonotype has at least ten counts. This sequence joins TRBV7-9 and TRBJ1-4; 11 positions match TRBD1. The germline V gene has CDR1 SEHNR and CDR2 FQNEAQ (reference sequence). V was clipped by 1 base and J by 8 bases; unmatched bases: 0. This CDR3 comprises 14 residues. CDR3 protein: CASSLGTGGEKLFF. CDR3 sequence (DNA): TGTGCCAGCAGCTTAGGGACAGGGGGCGAAAAACTGTTTTTT.

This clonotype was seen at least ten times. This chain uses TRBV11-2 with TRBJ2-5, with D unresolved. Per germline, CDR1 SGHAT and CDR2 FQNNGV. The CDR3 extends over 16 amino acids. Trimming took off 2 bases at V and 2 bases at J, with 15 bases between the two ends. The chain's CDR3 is CASSLLSIGRQETQYF. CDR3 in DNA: TGTGCCAGCAGCTTATTATCTATCGGGCGGCAAGAGACCCAGTACTTC.

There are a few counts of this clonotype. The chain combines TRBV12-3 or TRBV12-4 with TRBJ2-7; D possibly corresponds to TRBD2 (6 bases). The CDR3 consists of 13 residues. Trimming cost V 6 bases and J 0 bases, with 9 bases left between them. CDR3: CASRSSASYEQYF. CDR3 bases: TGTGCCAGCAGATCTAGCGCCTCCTACGAGCAGTACTTC.

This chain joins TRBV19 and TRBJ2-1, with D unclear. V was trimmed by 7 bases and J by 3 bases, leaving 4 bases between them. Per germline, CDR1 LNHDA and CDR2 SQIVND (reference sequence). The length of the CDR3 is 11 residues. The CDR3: CASMDYNEQFF. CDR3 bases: TGTGCCAGTATGGACTACAATGAGCAGTTCTTC.

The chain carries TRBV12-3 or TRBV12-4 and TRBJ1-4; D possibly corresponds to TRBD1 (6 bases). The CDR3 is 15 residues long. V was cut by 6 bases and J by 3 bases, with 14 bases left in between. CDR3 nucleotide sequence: TGTGCCAGCAGCCCTGTCGACAGGCCTAATGAAAAACTGTTTTTT. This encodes CASSPVDRPNEKLFF.

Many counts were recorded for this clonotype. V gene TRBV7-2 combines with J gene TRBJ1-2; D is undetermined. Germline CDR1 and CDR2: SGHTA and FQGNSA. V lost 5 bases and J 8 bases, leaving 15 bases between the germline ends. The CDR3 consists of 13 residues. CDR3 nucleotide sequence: TGTGCCAGCAGCCGTATACGGGGTAGGGGCTACACCTTC. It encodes CASSRIRGRGYTF.

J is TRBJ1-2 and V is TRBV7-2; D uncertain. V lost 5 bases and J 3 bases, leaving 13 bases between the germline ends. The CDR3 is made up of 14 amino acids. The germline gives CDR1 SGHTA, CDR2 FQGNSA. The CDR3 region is CASSHGREDYGYTF. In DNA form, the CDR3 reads TGTGCCAGCAGCCATGGCCGGGAAGACTATGGCTACACCTTC.

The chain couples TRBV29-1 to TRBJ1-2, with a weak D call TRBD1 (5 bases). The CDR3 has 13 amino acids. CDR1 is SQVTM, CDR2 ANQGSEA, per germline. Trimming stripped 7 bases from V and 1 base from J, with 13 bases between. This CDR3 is CSGGDHLNYGYTF. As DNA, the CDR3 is TGCAGCGGGGGGGACCACCTTAACTATGGCTACACCTTC.

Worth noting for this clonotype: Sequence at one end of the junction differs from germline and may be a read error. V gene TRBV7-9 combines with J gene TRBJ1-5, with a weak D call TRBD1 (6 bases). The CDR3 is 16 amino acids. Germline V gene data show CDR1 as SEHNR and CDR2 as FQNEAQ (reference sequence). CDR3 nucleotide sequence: TGTGCCGGCAGCTTAGGATCCGGGACAAGCAATCAGCCCCAGCATTTT. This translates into CAGSLGSGTSNQPQHF.

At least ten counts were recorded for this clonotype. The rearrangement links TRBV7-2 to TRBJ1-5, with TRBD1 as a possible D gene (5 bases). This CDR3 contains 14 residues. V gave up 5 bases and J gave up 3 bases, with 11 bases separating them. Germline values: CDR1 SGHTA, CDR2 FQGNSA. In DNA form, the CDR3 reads TGTGCCAGCAGCCTCGACAGTCTCAATCAGCCCCAGCATTTT. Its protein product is CASSLDSLNQPQHF.

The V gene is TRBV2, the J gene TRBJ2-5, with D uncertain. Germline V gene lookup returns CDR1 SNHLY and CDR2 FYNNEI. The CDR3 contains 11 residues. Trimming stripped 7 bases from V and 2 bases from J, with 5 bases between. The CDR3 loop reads CASIRQETQYF. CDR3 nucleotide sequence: TGTGCCAGCATCAGGCAAGAGACCCAGTACTTC.

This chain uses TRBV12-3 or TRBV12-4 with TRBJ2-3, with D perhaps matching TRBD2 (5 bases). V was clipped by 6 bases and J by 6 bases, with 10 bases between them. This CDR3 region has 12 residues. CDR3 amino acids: CASSLTRDTQYF. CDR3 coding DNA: TGTGCCAGCAGCCTTACTAGGGATACGCAGTATTTT.

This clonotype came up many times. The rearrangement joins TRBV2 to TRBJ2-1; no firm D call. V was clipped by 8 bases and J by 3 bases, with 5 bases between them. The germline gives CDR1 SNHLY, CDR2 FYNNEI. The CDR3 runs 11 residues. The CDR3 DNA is TGTGCCAGCCAGAGCTACAATGAGCAGTTCTTC. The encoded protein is CASQSYNEQFF. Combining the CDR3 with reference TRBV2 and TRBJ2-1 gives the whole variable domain EPEVTQTPSHQVTQMGQEVILRCVPISNHLYFYWYRQILGQKVEFLVSFYNNEISEKSEIFDDQFSVERPDGSNFTLKIRSTKLEDSAMYFCASQSYNEQFFGPGTRLTVL.

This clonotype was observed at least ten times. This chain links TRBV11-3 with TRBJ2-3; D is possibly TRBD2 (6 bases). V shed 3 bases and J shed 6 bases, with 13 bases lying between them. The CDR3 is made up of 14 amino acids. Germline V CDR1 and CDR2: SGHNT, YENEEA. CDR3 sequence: CASSFSGTTDTQYF. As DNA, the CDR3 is TGTGCCAGCAGCTTTAGCGGAACCACGGATACGCAGTATTTT.

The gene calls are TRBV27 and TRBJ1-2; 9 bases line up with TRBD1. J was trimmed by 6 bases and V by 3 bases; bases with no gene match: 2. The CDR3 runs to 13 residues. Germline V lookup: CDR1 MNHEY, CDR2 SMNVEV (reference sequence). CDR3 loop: CASSFGTGNGYTF. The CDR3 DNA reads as TGTGCCAGCAGTTTCGGGACAGGGAATGGCTACACCTTC.

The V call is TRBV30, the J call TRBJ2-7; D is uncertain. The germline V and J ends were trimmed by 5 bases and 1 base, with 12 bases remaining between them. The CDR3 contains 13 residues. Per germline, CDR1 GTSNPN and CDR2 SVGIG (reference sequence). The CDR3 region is CAWSDRPSYEQYF. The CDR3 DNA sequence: TGTGCCTGGTCTGACCGCCCGTCCTACGAGCAGTACTTC.

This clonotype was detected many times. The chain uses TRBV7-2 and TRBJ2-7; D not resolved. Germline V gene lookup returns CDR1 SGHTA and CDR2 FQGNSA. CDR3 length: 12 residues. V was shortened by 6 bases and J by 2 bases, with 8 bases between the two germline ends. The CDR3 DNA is TGTGCCAGCAGTCTTTTAGCCTACGAGCAGTACTTC. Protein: CASSLLAYEQYF. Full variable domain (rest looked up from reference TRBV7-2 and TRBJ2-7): GAGVSQSPSNKVTEKGKDVELRCDPISGHTALYWYRQSLGQGLEFLIYFQGNSAPDKSGLPSDRFSAERTGGSVSTLTIQRTQQEDSAVYLCASSLLAYEQYFGPGTRLTVT.

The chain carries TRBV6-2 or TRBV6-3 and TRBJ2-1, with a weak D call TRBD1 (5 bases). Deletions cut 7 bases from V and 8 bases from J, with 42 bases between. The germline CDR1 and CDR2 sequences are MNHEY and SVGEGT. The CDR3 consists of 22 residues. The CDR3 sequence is CASTLSSMRQWSRGDLGDEQFF. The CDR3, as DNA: TGTGCCAGCACCCTCTCTTCAATGAGACAGTGGAGTCGAGGCGATCTAGGGGATGAGCAGTTCTTC.

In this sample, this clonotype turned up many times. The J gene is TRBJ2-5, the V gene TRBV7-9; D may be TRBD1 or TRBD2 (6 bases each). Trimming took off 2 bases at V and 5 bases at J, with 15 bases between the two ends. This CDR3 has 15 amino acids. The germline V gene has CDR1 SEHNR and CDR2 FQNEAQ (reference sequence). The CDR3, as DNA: TGTGCCAGCAGCTTACGTCGGGGGCTAAGGGAGACCCAGTACTTC. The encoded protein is CASSLRRGLRETQYF.